The 32 T cell receptor beta chains given below trace back to one sample, sequenced in a study of naive and memory T cell subsets. The beta constant-region primer was an equimolar mix of two oligonucleotides covering TRBC1 and TRBC2. Four rounds of PCR amplified the ligated cDNA using nested alpha and beta constant-region primers plus SP2. TCRdb used MiXCR to reprocess the UMI-ligation and nested PCR reads, holding one entry per CDR3 protein. The table has roughly 140,000 distinct CDR3 sequences, more than 15% seen once. General study points: Especially in CD8 cells, naive repertoires contained a few larger clonotypes, possibly CD45RA-re-expressing memory cells.

These TCRs are of unknown antigen specificity. Sequenced input: naive CD8+ T cells from blood. These receptors came from a human donor in good health.

V gene TRBV7-9 combines with J gene TRBJ2-7; TRBD1 matches 9 bases. The length of the CDR3 is 15 residues. The trim removed 5 bases at V and 4 bases at J, leaving 9 bases unmatched. Germline CDR1 and CDR2: SEHNR and FQNEAQ (reference sequence). CDR3 sequence reads: CASSLSRDRAYEQYF. The CDR3 region has the DNA TGTGCCAGCAGCCTTAGCCGGGACAGGGCGTACGAGCAGTACTTC.

The gene calls are TRBV4-3 and TRBJ2-7, with D tentatively TRBD1 (5 bases). V was trimmed by 1 base and J by 3 bases, leaving 10 bases between them. Germline V lookup: CDR1 LGHNA, CDR2 YSLEER. The CDR3 loop spans 14 amino acids. CDR3 DNA sequence: TGCGCCAGCAGCCAAGTCCAGGGCAGCTACGAGCAGTACTTC. This sequence encodes CASSQVQGSYEQYF.

This chain connects TRBV14 to TRBJ2-1; D unresolved. Germline V gives CDR1 SGHDN, CDR2 FVKESK. The CDR3 is 12 residues long. V was shortened by 1 base and J by 12 bases, with 10 bases between the two germline ends. The CDR3 bases are TGTGCCAGCAGCCAAGTTTCCCGATGGCAGTTCTTC. Translated: CASSQVSRWQFF.

This chain uses TRBV23-1 with TRBJ2-7; tentative D call: TRBD2 (5 bases). TRBV23-1 is given ORF status, its function remaining uncertain. Deletions cut 4 bases from V and 0 bases from J, with 13 bases between. The CDR3 totals 15 residues. This CDR3 reads CASSRGRESSYEQYF. The CDR3 DNA is TGCGCCAGCAGTCGAGGACGGGAAAGCTCCTACGAGCAGTACTTC.

The chain combines TRBV27 with TRBJ1-2, with a tentative D call TRBD1 (5 bases). The CDR3 is 15 residues long. The germline V gene encodes CDR1 MNHEY and CDR2 SMNVEV (reference sequence). V dropped 6 bases and J dropped 8 bases, with 22 bases sitting between them. The CDR3 DNA follows: TGTGCCAGCAGCCTTAGCCGCGGGGCGCGGGACGGCTACACCTTC. This translates into CASSLSRGARDGYTF.

The table lists this clonotype with a few counts. The gene calls are TRBV12-3 or TRBV12-4 and TRBJ2-2, with D tentatively TRBD2 (6 bases). Trimming took 5 bases from V and 5 from J, leaving 12 bases between them. CDR3 length: 14 amino acids. CDR3 sequence reads: CASSGRFLTGELFF. The CDR3, as DNA: TGTGCCAGCAGTGGGAGGTTTCTGACCGGGGAGCTGTTTTTT.

The rearrangement joins TRBV29-1 to TRBJ1-3; D is unresolved. The CDR3 is 13 residues long. Germline CDR1 is SQVTM and CDR2 is ANQGSEA. Trimming cost V 3 bases and J 3 bases, with 9 bases left between them. The DNA for the CDR3 is TGCAGCGTTGAGCCGGGAGATGGAAACACCATATATTTT. Protein product: CSVEPGDGNTIYF. Together with reference TRBV29-1 and TRBJ1-3, the CDR3 gives the full variable domain: SAVISQKPSRDICQRGTSLTIQCQVDSQVTMMFWYRQQPGQSLTLIATANQGSEATYESGFVIDKFPISRPNLTFSTLTVSNMSPEDSSIYLCSVEPGDGNTIYFGEGSWLTVV.

This clonotype was seen a handful of times. V usage is TRBV9 and J usage is TRBJ2-1; D perhaps matches TRBD1 (5 bases). The CDR3 covers 16 residues. Trimming removed 3 bases at V and 8 bases at J, with 21 bases between. Germline lookup yields CDR1 SGDLS and CDR2 YYNGEE. This CDR3 reads CASSATVTRPPDEQFF. The CDR3 DNA reads TGTGCCAGCAGCGCGACAGTTACCAGGCCCCCCGATGAGCAGTTCTTC.

This clonotype has only a few counts. This rearrangement joins TRBV25-1 to TRBJ2-7, with TRBD1 identical over 11 bases. Germline values: CDR1 MGHDK, CDR2 SYGVNS. Trimming took 8 bases from V and 4 from J; bases not matched to a gene: 7. This CDR3 has 14 amino acids. DNA for the CDR3: TGTGCCAGCCAAGCCGGGACAGGGGGTTACGAGCAGTACTTC. Translated, it gives CASQAGTGGYEQYF.

The gene calls are TRBV29-1 and TRBJ1-2; a possible D gene is TRBD1 (5 bases). The CDR3 loop spans 13 amino acids. CDR1 is SQVTM and CDR2 is ANQGSEA in the germline V gene. V was pared by 6 bases and J by 4 bases, with 15 bases between. CDR3 residues: CSVKGLQGYGYTF. CDR3 nucleotides: TGCAGCGTCAAAGGGCTGCAGGGCTATGGCTACACCTTC.

In its sample, this clonotype was seen many times. The chain recombines TRBV13 with TRBJ2-7, with 9 bases aligning to TRBD2. Per germline, CDR1 PRHDT and CDR2 FYEKMQ (reference sequence). Trimming cost V 6 bases and J 1 base; bases outside gene matches: 1. There are 13 residues in the CDR3. CDR3 residues: CASSSGRSYEQYF. For the CDR3, the DNA is TGTGCCAGCAGTAGCGGGAGATCCTACGAGCAGTACTTC. Looking up the rest from reference TRBV13 and TRBJ2-7 gives the full variable domain: AAGVIQSPRHLIKEKRETATLKCYPIPRHDTVYWYQQGPGQDPQFLISFYEKMQSDKGSIPDRFSAQQFSDYHSELNMSSLELGDSALYFCASSSGRSYEQYFGPGTRLTVT.

The chain is built from TRBV29-1 and TRBJ2-5; 8 nucleotides match TRBD2. The CDR3 runs 15 residues. Germline CDR1 reads SQVTM; CDR2 reads ANQGSEA. V was pared by 1 base and J by 4 bases, with 8 bases of the junction left unmatched. CDR3 DNA sequence: TGCAGCGTTGAAGTTTTGCGGGAGGAGGTAGAGACCCAGTACTTC. Translation gives CSVEVLREEVETQYF.

The rearrangement links TRBV11-2 to TRBJ2-7; possibly TRBD2 for D (5 bases). V gave up 4 bases and J gave up 4 bases, with 11 bases separating them. CDR1 SGHAT and CDR2 FQNNGV come from the germline V gene. This CDR3 has 13 amino acids. CDR3 bases: TGTGCCAGCAGCTCGGGGAGAGATTACGAGCAGTACTTC. It translates to CASSSGRDYEQYF.

This clonotype was picked up a small number of times. The chain recombines TRBV24-1 with TRBJ2-1, with D perhaps TRBD1 or TRBD2 (5 bases each). CDR1 is KGHDR, CDR2 SFDVKD, per germline. Deletions cut 1 base from V and 5 bases from J, with 11 bases between. The CDR3 consists of 15 residues. CDR3 amino acids: CATSDLRDGNNEQFF. In DNA, the CDR3 is TGTGCCACCAGTGATTTAAGGGACGGAAACAATGAGCAGTTCTTC.

This clonotype has just a few counts. The V call is TRBV6-5, the J call TRBJ2-5; D remains ambiguous. Trimming removed 8 bases from V and 5 bases from J, with 9 bases in between. The V gene's germline CDR1 is MNHEY and CDR2 SVGAGI. The CDR3 consists of 11 residues. CDR3 residues: CASSSPETQYF. The CDR3 coding sequence is TGTGCCAGCTCGTCTCCGGAGACCCAGTACTTC.

This clonotype occurred once. This chain connects TRBV14 to TRBJ1-2; D call uncertain. V was clipped by 0 bases and J by 5 bases, with 13 bases between them. From germline, CDR1 is SGHDN and CDR2 FVKESK. CDR3 length equals 15 residues. As DNA, the CDR3 is TGTGCCAGCAGCCAAGAACGGGGATATTTTTATGGCTACACCTTC. Translation: CASSQERGYFYGYTF.

This clonotype was counted between two and nine times. The chain uses TRBV6-5 and TRBJ2-7, with 8 bases matching TRBD1. Germline values: CDR1 MNHEY, CDR2 SVGAGI. J lost 4 bases, V lost 4 bases, and 3 bases had no gene match. The CDR3 runs 13 residues. The CDR3 DNA follows: TGTGCCAGCAGTTCAGGGGGCTGGTACGAGCAGTACTTC. This codes for CASSSGGWYEQYF.

This chain uses TRBV28 with TRBJ2-7, with unresolved D. Trimming shortened V by 2 bases and J by 5 bases, and 7 bases separated the two germline ends. The CDR3 contains 12 residues. The germline V gene encodes CDR1 MDHEN and CDR2 SYDVKM. CDR3: CASSLPNHEQYF. The CDR3 coding sequence is TGTGCCAGCAGTTTACCGAACCACGAGCAGTACTTC.

This chain connects TRBV12-3 or TRBV12-4 to TRBJ1-5; tentative D call: TRBD1 (5 bases). The CDR3 extends over 14 amino acids. Trimming took off 1 base at V and 5 bases at J, with 9 bases between the two ends. The CDR3 nucleotides are TGTGCCAGCAGTTTAGGGGGGGTTGATCAGCCCCAGCATTTT. This sequence encodes CASSLGGVDQPQHF.

This chain uses TRBV6-6 with TRBJ1-2, with 7 bases that match TRBD1. V shed 5 bases and J 4 bases; nucleotides not matched to a gene: 7. This CDR3 is built from 14 residues. The germline V gene encodes CDR1 MNHNY and CDR2 SVGAGI (reference sequence). CDR3 coding DNA: TGTGCCAGCAGTGGATGGGACAGCCTCTATGGCTACACCTTC. Translating gives CASSGWDSLYGYTF.

The J gene is TRBJ2-7, the V gene TRBV2; D ambiguous. The CDR3 extends over 16 amino acids. Germline assignment: CDR1 SNHLY and CDR2 FYNNEI. Trimming took 3 bases from V and 3 from J, leaving 18 bases between them. Here the CDR3 reads CASSEGPSLEFYEQYF. CDR3 sequence (DNA): TGTGCCAGCAGTGAGGGTCCCAGCCTTGAATTCTACGAGCAGTACTTC.

The V and J genes are TRBV15 and TRBJ2-3, with 7 bases aligning to TRBD2. In germline, CDR1 is LNHNV, CDR2 YYDKDF (reference sequence). CDR3 length equals 18 residues. Trimming took 5 bases from V and 4 from J; bases not matched to a gene: 18. The CDR3 is CATSGPLWEGPVADTQYF. The CDR3 DNA reads as TGTGCCACCAGCGGGCCTCTTTGGGAGGGCCCGGTTGCAGATACGCAGTATTTT.

The chain joins TRBV10-3 to TRBJ2-7; 16 bases fit TRBD2. Germline CDR1 ENHRY, CDR2 SYGVKD. The V segment lost 3 bases and the J segment 4 bases; nucleotides outside the gene matches: 12. The length of the CDR3 is 19 residues. CDR3 nucleotide sequence: TGTGCCATCAGTGACCCGGGACTAGCGGGAGGGCCCGAGGGATACGAGCAGTACTTC. Protein sequence: CAISDPGLAGGPEGYEQYF.

This clonotype was detected once. V and J are TRBV28 and TRBJ1-6, with D unclear. The CDR3 length is 16 residues. V lost 6 bases and J lost 3, with 15 bases in between. CDR1 and CDR2 from the germline V gene are MDHEN and SYDVKM. The CDR3 sequence: CASRPHSVFYNSPLHF. The CDR3 DNA reads TGTGCCAGCAGACCGCACAGCGTTTTCTATAATTCACCCCTCCACTTT.

In its sample, this clonotype was seen a few times. The chain links TRBV28 to TRBJ1-5; no clear D. CDR1 MDHEN and CDR2 SYDVKM come from the germline V gene. The CDR3 runs 14 residues. Trimming left V 6 bases short and J 4 bases short, with 13 bases between. The CDR3 loop is CASRYLDGNQPQHF. The CDR3 bases are TGTGCCAGCAGATATCTGGACGGGAATCAGCCCCAGCATTTT.

The chain uses TRBV6-2 or TRBV6-3 and TRBJ2-7; TRBD2 agrees at 7 bases. CDR3 size: 17 residues. From germline, CDR1 is MNHEY and CDR2 SVGEGT. V dropped 0 bases and J dropped 4; count of bases not matched to a gene: 12. DNA for the CDR3: TGTGCCAGCAGTTACTCCTACTCCGGGGAGGGAAGGTACGAGCAGTACTTC. This gives the protein CASSYSYSGEGRYEQYF.

The V and J genes are TRBV20-1 and TRBJ2-7; D may correspond to TRBD1 or TRBD2 (5 bases each). The CDR3 totals 15 residues. Germline CDR1 reads DFQATT; CDR2 reads SNEGSKA (reference sequence). Trimming removed 7 bases from V and 0 bases from J, with 19 bases in between. The CDR3 nucleotides read TGCAGTGTTTTGCCTGGGACCCGAAGCTCCTACGAGCAGTACTTC. This sequence encodes CSVLPGTRSSYEQYF.

This clonotype was observed a handful of times. The chain combines TRBV6-1 with TRBJ2-1, with D perhaps given as TRBD1 or TRBD2 (5 bases each). Trimming took off 5 bases at V and 8 bases at J, with 13 bases between the two ends. The CDR3 sequence is 13 residues long. Germline V lookup: CDR1 MNHNS, CDR2 SASEGT. The CDR3 nucleotides read TGTGCCAGCAGTTTTGGGGGAATCGATGAGCAGTTCTTC. It encodes CASSFGGIDEQFF.

This clonotype has only a few counts. This chain uses TRBV4-3 with TRBJ2-1; D is uncertain. This CDR3 comprises 11 residues. The V gene's germline CDR1 is LGHNA and CDR2 YSLEER. Between the trimmed V and J ends, which lost 0 bases and 9 bases, there was a span of 3 bases. The CDR3 sequence is CASSQDSEQFF. CDR3 nucleotide sequence: TGCGCCAGCAGCCAAGATAGTGAGCAGTTCTTC.

The CDR3 sequence: CASGFTGDTEAFF. CDR3 sequence (DNA): TGTGCCAGTGGATTTACAGGGGACACTGAAGCTTTCTTT. The rearrangement joins TRBV9 to TRBJ1-1, with 7 bases lining up with TRBD1. The length of the CDR3 is 13 residues. Germline V gene sequence: CDR1 SGDLS, CDR2 YYNGEE. With 8 bases clipped from V and 3 bases from J, the junction kept 7 bases outside the gene matches.

The chain links TRBV7-9 to TRBJ2-1; 7 nucleotides match TRBD1. Germline CDR1 is SEHNR and CDR2 is FQNEAQ (reference sequence). The J segment lost 2 bases and the V segment lost 3 bases, leaving 4 bases of the junction unmatched. The CDR3 has 15 residues. The CDR3 sequence: CASSLGTVTYNEQFF. CDR3 DNA sequence: TGTGCCAGCAGCTTGGGGACAGTGACCTACAATGAGCAGTTCTTC.

The chain joins TRBV6-5 to TRBJ1-1; D unclear. The CDR3 is made up of 14 amino acids. V lost 3 bases and J lost 5, with 13 bases in between. CDR1 and CDR2 from the germline V gene are MNHEY and SVGAGI. The CDR3 DNA reads as TGTGCCAGCAGTTATACCGGGTCCGTAACTGAAGCTTTCTTT. It codes for CASSYTGSVTEAFF.